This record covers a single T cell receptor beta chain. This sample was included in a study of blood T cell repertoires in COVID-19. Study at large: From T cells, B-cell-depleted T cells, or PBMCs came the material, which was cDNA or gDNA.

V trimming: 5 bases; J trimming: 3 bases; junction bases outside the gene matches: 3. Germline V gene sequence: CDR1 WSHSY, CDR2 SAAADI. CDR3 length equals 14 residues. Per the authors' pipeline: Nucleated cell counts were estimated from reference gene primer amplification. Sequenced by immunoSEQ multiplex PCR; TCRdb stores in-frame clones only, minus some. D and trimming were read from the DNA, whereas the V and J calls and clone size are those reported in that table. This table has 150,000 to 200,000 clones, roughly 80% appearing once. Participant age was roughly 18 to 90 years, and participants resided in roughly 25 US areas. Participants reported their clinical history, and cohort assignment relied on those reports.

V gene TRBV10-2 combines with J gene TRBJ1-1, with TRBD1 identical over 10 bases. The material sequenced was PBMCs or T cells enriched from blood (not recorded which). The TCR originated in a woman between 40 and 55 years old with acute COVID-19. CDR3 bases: TGCGCCAGCAGTAGACAGGGGGCGGACACTGAAGCTTTCTTT. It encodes CASSRQGADTEAFF.